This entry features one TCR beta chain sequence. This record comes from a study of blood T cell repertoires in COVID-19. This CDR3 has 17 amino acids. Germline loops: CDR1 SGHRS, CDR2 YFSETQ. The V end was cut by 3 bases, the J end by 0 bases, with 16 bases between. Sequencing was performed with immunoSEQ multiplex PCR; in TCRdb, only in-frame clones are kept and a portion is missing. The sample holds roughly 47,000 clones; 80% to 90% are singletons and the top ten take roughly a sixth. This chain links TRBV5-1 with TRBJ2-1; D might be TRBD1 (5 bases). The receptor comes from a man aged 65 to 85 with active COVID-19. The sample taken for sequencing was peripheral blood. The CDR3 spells CASSSPGGQSSYNEQFF. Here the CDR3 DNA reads TGCGCCAGCAGCTCCCCGGGCGGACAAAGCTCCTACAATGAGCAGTTCTTC. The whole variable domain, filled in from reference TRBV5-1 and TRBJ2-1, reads KAGVTQTPRYLIKTRGQQVTLSCSPISGHRSVSWYQQTPGQGLQFLFEYFSETQRNKGNFPGRFSGRQFSNSRSEMNVSTLELGDSALYLCASSSPGGQSSYNEQFFGPGTRLTVL.